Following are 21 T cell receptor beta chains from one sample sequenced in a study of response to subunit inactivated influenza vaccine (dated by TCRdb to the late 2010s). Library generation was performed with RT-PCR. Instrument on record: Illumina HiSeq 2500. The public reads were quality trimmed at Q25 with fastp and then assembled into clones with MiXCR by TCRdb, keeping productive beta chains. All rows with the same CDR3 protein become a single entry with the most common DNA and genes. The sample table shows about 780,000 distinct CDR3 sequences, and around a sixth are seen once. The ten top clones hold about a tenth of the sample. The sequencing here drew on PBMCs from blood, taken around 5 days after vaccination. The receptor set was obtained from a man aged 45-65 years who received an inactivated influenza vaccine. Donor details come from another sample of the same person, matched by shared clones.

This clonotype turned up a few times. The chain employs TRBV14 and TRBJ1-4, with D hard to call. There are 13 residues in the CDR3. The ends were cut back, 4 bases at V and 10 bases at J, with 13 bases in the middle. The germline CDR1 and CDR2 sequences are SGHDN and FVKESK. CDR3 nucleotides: TGTGCCAGCAGCCCCTCACTTGTTGGAAAACTGTTTTTT. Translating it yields CASSPSLVGKLFF.

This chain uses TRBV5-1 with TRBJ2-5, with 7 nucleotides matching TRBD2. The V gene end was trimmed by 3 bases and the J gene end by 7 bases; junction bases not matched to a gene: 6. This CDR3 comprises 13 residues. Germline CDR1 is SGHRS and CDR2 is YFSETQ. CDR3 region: CASSSIGGGTQYF. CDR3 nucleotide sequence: TGCGCCAGCAGCTCGATCGGCGGGGGGACCCAGTACTTC. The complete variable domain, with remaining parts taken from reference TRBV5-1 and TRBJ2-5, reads KAGVTQTPRYLIKTRGQQVTLSCSPISGHRSVSWYQQTPGQGLQFLFEYFSETQRNKGNFPGRFSGRQFSNSRSEMNVSTLELGDSALYLCASSSIGGGTQYFGPGTRLLVL.

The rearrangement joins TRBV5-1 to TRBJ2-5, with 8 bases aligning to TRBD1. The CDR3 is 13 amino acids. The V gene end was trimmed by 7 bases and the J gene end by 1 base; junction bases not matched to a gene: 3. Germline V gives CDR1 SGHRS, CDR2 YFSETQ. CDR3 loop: CASRQGAQETQYF. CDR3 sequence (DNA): TGCGCCAGCCGCCAGGGGGCCCAAGAGACCCAGTACTTC.

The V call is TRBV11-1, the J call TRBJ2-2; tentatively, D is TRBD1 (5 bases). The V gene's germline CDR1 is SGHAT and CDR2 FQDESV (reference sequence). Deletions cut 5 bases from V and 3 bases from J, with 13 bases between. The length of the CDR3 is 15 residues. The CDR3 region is CASSPPGLYTGELFF. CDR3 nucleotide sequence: TGTGCCAGCAGCCCCCCAGGGTTGTACACCGGGGAGCTGTTTTTT.

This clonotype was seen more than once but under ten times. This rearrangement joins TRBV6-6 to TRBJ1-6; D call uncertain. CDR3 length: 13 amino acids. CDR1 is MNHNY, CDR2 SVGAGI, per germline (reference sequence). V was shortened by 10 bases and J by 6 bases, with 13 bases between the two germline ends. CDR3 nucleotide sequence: TGTGCCACTCTCGGGTCCGGTAATTCACCCCTCCACTTT. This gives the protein CATLGSGNSPLHF.

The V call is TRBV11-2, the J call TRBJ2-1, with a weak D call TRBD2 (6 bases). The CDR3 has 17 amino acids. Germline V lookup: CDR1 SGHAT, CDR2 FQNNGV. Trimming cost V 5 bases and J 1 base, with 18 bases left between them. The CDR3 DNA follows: TGTGCCAGCAGCCCTATATACGGGAGTCTATCCTACAATGAGCAGTTCTTC. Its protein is CASSPIYGSLSYNEQFF. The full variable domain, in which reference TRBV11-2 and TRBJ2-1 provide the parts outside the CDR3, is EAGVAQSPRYKIIEKRQSVAFWCNPISGHATLYWYQQILGQGPKLLIQFQNNGVVDDSQLPKDRFSAERLKGVDSTLKIQPAKLEDSAVYLCASSPIYGSLSYNEQFFGPGTRLTVL.

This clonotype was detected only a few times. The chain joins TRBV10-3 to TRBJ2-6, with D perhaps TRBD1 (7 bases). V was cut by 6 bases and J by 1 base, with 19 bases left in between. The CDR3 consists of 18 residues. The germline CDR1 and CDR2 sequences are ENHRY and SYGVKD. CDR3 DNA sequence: TGTGCCATCAGGATGGAGGGGGCGCAGGTTTCTGGGGCCAACGTCCTGACTTTC. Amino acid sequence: CAIRMEGAQVSGANVLTF.

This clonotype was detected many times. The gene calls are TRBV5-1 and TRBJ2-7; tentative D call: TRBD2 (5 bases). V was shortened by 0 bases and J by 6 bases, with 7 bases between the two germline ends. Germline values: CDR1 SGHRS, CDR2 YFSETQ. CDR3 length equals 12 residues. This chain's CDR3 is CASSLEGSEQYF. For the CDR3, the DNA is TGCGCCAGCAGCTTGGAAGGGAGCGAGCAGTACTTC. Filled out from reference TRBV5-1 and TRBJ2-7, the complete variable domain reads KAGVTQTPRYLIKTRGQQVTLSCSPISGHRSVSWYQQTPGQGLQFLFEYFSETQRNKGNFPGRFSGRQFSNSRSEMNVSTLELGDSALYLCASSLEGSEQYFGPGTRLTVT.

CDR3 in DNA: TGTGCCAGCCGAGGTTTAGACTTCCGCAATGAGCAGTTCTTC. It is translated as CASRGLDFRNEQFF. This sequence joins TRBV2 and TRBJ2-1; the D is unclear. V was pared by 8 bases and J by 6 bases, with 17 bases between. This CDR3 region has 14 residues. CDR1 SNHLY and CDR2 FYNNEI come from the germline V gene.

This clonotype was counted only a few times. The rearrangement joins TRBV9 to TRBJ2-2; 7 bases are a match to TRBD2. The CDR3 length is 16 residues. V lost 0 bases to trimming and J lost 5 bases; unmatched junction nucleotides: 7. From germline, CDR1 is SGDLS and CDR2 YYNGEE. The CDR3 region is CASSVEGGRGTGELFF. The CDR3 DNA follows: TGTGCCAGCAGCGTAGAGGGCGGGAGAGGAACCGGGGAGCTGTTTTTT.

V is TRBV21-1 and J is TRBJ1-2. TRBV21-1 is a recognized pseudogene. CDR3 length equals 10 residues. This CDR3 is CASIQEGYTF. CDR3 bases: TGTGCCAGCATCCAGGAGGGCTACACCTTC.

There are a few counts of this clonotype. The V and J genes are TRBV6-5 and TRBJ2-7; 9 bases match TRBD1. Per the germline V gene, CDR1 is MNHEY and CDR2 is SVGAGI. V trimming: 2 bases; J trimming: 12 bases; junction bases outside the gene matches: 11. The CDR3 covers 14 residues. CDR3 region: CASSYTGGQMFLYF. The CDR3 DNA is TGTGCCAGCAGTTACACAGGGGGCCAAATGTTTCTGTACTTC.

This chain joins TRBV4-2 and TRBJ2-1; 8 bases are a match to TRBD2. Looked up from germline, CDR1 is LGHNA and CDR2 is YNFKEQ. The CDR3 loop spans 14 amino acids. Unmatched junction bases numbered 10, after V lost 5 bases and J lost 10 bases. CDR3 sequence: CASSVDAGGREQFF. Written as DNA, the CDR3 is TGTGCCAGCAGCGTAGATGCGGGAGGCAGGGAGCAGTTCTTC.

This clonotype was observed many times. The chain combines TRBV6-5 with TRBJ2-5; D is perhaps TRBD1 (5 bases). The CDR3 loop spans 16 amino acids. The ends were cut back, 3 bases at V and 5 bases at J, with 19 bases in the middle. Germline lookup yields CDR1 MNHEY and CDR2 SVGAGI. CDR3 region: CASSYFSDRTEETQYF. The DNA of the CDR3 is TGTGCCAGCAGTTATTTTTCCGACAGAACCGAGGAGACCCAGTACTTC.

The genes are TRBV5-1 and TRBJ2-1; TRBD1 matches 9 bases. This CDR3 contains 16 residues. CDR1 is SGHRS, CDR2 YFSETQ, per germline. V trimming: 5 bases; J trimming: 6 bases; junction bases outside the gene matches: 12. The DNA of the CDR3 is TGCGCCAGCAGATGGCCCCGGACAGGGGAGGGCAATGAGCAGTTCTTC. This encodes CASRWPRTGEGNEQFF.

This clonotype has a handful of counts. The CDR3 loop is CSVAGGRWGETQYF. CDR3 nucleotide sequence: TGCAGCGTTGCAGGCGGGAGGTGGGGAGAGACCCAGTACTTC. This sequence joins TRBV29-1 and TRBJ2-5; 8 positions agree with TRBD2. From germline, CDR1 is SQVTM and CDR2 ANQGSEA. Unmatched junction bases numbered 8, after V lost 4 bases and J lost 4 bases. This CDR3 comprises 14 residues.

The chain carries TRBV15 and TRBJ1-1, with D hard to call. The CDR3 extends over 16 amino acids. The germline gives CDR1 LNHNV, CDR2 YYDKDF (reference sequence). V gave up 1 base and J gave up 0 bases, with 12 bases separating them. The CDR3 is CATSRADRSMNTEAFF. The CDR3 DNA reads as TGTGCCACCAGCAGAGCGGATCGATCCATGAACACTGAAGCTTTCTTT.

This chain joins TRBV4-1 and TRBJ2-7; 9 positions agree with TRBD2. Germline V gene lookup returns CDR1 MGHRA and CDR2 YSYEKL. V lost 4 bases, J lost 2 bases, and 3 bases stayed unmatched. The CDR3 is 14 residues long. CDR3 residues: CASSLRLAAYEQYF. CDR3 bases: TGCGCCAGCAGCCTCAGACTAGCGGCCTACGAGCAGTACTTC.

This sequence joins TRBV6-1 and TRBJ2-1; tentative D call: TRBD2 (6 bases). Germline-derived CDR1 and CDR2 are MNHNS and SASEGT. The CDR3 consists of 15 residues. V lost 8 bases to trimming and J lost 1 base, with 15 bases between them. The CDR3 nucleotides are TGTGCCAGCGCGCGTGATAGCGGTTCCTACAATGAGCAGTTCTTC. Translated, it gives CASARDSGSYNEQFF.

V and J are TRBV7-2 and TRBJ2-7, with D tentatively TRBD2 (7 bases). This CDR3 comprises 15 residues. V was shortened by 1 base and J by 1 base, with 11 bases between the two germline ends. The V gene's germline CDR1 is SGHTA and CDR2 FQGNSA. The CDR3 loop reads CASSLVRGASYEQYF. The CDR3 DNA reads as TGTGCCAGCAGCTTAGTACGGGGGGCGTCCTACGAGCAGTACTTC.

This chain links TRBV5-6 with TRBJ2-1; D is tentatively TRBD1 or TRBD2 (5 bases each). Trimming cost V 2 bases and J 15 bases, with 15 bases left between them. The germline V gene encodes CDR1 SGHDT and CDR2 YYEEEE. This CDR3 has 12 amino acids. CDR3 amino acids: CASSFADRGRFF. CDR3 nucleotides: TGTGCCAGCAGCTTTGCCGACAGAGGGCGGTTCTTC.